This TCR beta chain derives from a study of blood T cell repertoires in COVID-19. The wider study: Sites in the United States, Italy and Spain provided acute and convalescent COVID-19 samples. PBMCs, B-cell-depleted T cells, or T cells provided the cDNA or gDNA that made up the material.

This CDR3 has 12 residues. Looked up from germline, CDR1 is MNHEY and CDR2 is SVGAGI. Trimming removed 6 bases at V and 6 bases at J, with 9 bases between. The repertoire was sequenced with immunoSEQ multiplex PCR; TCRdb's copy has only in-frame clones and lacks some. The table has 150,000 to 200,000 clones, around four fifths seen once. The clonotype was recovered from a human donor with acute or convalescent COVID-19. The donor label of this sample is uncertain. The specimen sequenced was peripheral blood. The chain links TRBV6-5 to TRBJ2-1; D uncertain. The CDR3 region is CASSLPVNEQFF. The CDR3 region has the DNA TGTGCCAGCAGCCTCCCCGTCAATGAGCAGTTCTTC.